Following are 14 T cell receptor beta chains from one sample sequenced in a study of shared clonotypes between healthy human individuals (dated by TCRdb to the early 2020s). Library method: the immunoSEQ multiplex PCR assay. Held by TCRdb, this immuneACCESS table contains in-frame sequences only and omits some clones. Under half of the omission traces to an unresolved V gene where checked; the cause of the rest is unknown. The sample table lists over a million clones, 65% to 75% of them with a count of one. The ten largest account for about 1.5% of the sample. The sequenced material came from memory CD4+ T cells sorted from blood. The cell subset or site label corresponds to: CD45RA-negative fraction. These TCRs come from a man younger than 30 in good health.

The chain links TRBV28 to TRBJ2-5; the match to TRBD2 covers 9 bases. The germline V gene has CDR1 MDHEN and CDR2 SYDVKM. The CDR3 consists of 19 residues. V was clipped by 6 bases and J by 2 bases; unmatched bases: 19. This CDR3 reads CASSLTGWVSGGKQETQYF. The CDR3 DNA follows: TGTGCCAGCAGCCTGACAGGGTGGGTGAGCGGGGGGAAACAAGAGACCCAGTACTTC.

The chain is built from TRBV11-2 and TRBJ2-1, with D possibly matching TRBD2 (5 bases). The V and J ends lost 4 bases and 2 bases respectively, with 9 bases between them. The CDR3 runs 14 residues. Germline CDR1 reads SGHAT; CDR2 reads FQNNGV. Here the CDR3 DNA reads TGTGCCAGCAGCTCCGTGGGAGCCTACAATGAGCAGTTCTTC. Its translation is CASSSVGAYNEQFF.

The chain recombines TRBV14 with TRBJ2-4; D is uncertain. From germline, CDR1 is SGHDN and CDR2 FVKESK. V was cut by 2 bases and J by 0 bases, with 5 bases left in between. The CDR3 covers 14 residues. Here the CDR3 reads CASSQRVAKNIQYF. CDR3 nucleotide sequence: TGTGCCAGCAGCCAACGAGTAGCCAAAAACATTCAGTACTTC. Drawing the rest from reference TRBV14 and TRBJ2-4, the complete variable domain is EAGVTQFPSHSVIEKGQTVTLRCDPISGHDNLYWYRRVMGKEIKFLLHFVKESKQDESGMPNNRFLAERTGGTYSTLKVQPAELEDSGVYFCASSQRVAKNIQYFGAGTRLSVL.

J is TRBJ1-5 and V is TRBV6-9; D may be TRBD1 (6 bases). This CDR3 is built from 15 residues. V was cut by 2 bases and J by 1 base, with 9 bases left in between. In germline, CDR1 is MNHGY, CDR2 SVAAGI. Here the CDR3 DNA reads TGTGCCAGCAGTTATCCAGGGGAAAGCAATCAGCCCCAGCATTTT. Translating it yields CASSYPGESNQPQHF.

The chain carries TRBV10-2 and TRBJ2-1, with 7 bases fitting TRBD1. The CDR3 has 14 amino acids. Germline V CDR1 and CDR2: WSHSY, SAAADI. V gave up 5 bases and J gave up 3 bases; unmatched junction bases: 4. CDR3 coding DNA: TGCGCCAGCAGTCAGGGGGTTCTCTACAATGAGCAGTTCTTC. This codes for CASSQGVLYNEQFF.

V and J are TRBV6-6 and TRBJ1-1; D uncertain. Germline V gene sequence: CDR1 MNHNY, CDR2 SVGAGI (reference sequence). V lost 6 bases and J lost 0, with 5 bases in between. The length of the CDR3 is 12 residues. CDR3 coding DNA: TGTGCCAGCAGCCGGCTGAACACTGAAGCTTTCTTT. This codes for CASSRLNTEAFF.

The chain joins TRBV7-8 to TRBJ1-1; a weak D match, TRBD1 (5 bases). CDR3 length: 12 amino acids. V was trimmed by 5 bases and J by 11 bases, leaving 15 bases between them. The germline V gene has CDR1 SGHVS and CDR2 FQNEAQ. The CDR3 DNA is TGTGCCAGCAGCGAGGGGCAGGTCATGGCTTTCTTT. It specifies CASSEGQVMAFF.

The genes are TRBV10-3 and TRBJ1-1; D is undetermined. V was clipped by 5 bases and J by 4 bases, with 14 bases between them. The germline CDR1 and CDR2 sequences are ENHRY and SYGVKD. This CDR3 has 14 amino acids. DNA for the CDR3: TGTGCCATCAGTTACGACTTGGTTGGCACTGAAGCTTTCTTT. This encodes CAISYDLVGTEAFF.

The V gene is TRBV19, the J gene TRBJ2-1, with a weak D call TRBD2 (6 bases). CDR1 LNHDA and CDR2 SQIVND come from the germline V gene (reference sequence). There are 14 residues in the CDR3. Trimming cost V 10 bases and J 4 bases, with 17 bases left between them. Here the CDR3 DNA reads TGTGCCACAAAGCCGGGACTCCTGTACAATGAGCAGTTCTTC. The encoded protein is CATKPGLLYNEQFF. The full variable domain, with the rest looked up from reference TRBV19 and TRBJ2-1, is DGGITQSPKYLFRKEGQNVTLSCEQNLNHDAMYWYRQDPGQGLRLIYYSQIVNDFQKGDIAEGYSVSREKKESFPLTVTSAQKNPTAFYLCATKPGLLYNEQFFGPGTRLTVL.

The V and J genes are TRBV5-1 and TRBJ1-5, with no clear D. The CDR3 totals 13 residues. Germline V CDR1 and CDR2: SGHRS, YFSETQ. V was trimmed by 0 bases and J by 6 bases, leaving 7 bases between them. DNA of the CDR3: TGCGCCAGCAGCTTGGACTCCCGTCAGCCCCAGCATTTT. It encodes CASSLDSRQPQHF. The variable domain in full, completed from reference TRBV5-1 and TRBJ1-5, reads KAGVTQTPRYLIKTRGQQVTLSCSPISGHRSVSWYQQTPGQGLQFLFEYFSETQRNKGNFPGRFSGRQFSNSRSEMNVSTLELGDSALYLCASSLDSRQPQHFGDGTRLSIL.

This chain joins TRBV27 and TRBJ2-2; no clear D. Germline assignment: CDR1 MNHEY and CDR2 SMNVEV (reference sequence). V was cut by 3 bases and J by 5 bases, with 4 bases left in between. The CDR3 is 12 amino acids. CDR3 sequence (DNA): TGTGCCAGCAGTTTTTTAACCGGGGAGCTGTTTTTT. It encodes CASSFLTGELFF.

This chain links TRBV18 with TRBJ2-7; D remains ambiguous. The CDR3 is 15 residues long. Trimming removed 3 bases from V and 6 bases from J, with 18 bases in between. Germline values: CDR1 KGHSH, CDR2 LQKENI. The CDR3 sequence is CASSPQGPTPSEQYF. For the CDR3, the DNA is TGTGCCAGCTCACCCCAAGGACCCACCCCTAGCGAGCAGTACTTC.

V and J are TRBV30 and TRBJ1-6; the D is unclear. Germline V lookup: CDR1 GTSNPN, CDR2 SVGIG (reference sequence). This CDR3 is built from 14 residues. Trimming pared 2 bases from V and 10 bases from J, leaving 15 bases between. The CDR3 protein is CAWSLGPDQSPLHF. The CDR3 DNA reads TGTGCCTGGAGTCTAGGACCCGACCAATCACCCCTCCACTTT.

In its sample, this clone was seen a few times. Other nucleotide sequences from this sample produce the same CDR3. The chain joins TRBV11-2 to TRBJ2-7; TRBD1 matches at 8 bases. Germline V CDR1 and CDR2: SGHAT, FQNNGV. The junction had 8 bases not matched to a gene; V was cut back by 9 bases and J by 1 base. The CDR3 is made up of 14 amino acids. CDR3 region: CASSRTGSSYEQYF. In nucleotides, the CDR3 is TGTGCCAGTAGTAGGACAGGGAGTTCCTACGAGCAGTACTTC.